The next 29 T cell receptor beta chains were all read from a single sample in a study of cytomegalovirus exposure and HLA in healthy donors. The PCR ran on 60 Vbeta and 13 Jbeta primers. This table comes from immunoSEQ multiplex PCR, and its TCRdb copy is limited to in-frame clones, with some not included. The table records approximately 77,000 clones, around three quarters of them present only once. The source material was PBMCs. The receptors derive from a man aged 40-49 years in good health and CMV-seronegative.

This clone was picked up one time. The rearrangement uses TRBV7-9 and TRBJ2-1, with D unclear. V was trimmed by 3 bases and J by 9 bases, leaving 12 bases between them. CDR1 is SEHNR and CDR2 is FQNEAQ in the germline V gene (reference sequence). The CDR3 consists of 13 residues. The CDR3 reads CASSFTDRSEQFF. In nucleotides, the CDR3 is TGTGCCAGCAGCTTCACCGATAGAAGTGAGCAGTTCTTC.

Only one count was recorded for this clone. V usage is TRBV4-2 and J usage is TRBJ2-1, with 8 bases matching TRBD2. This CDR3 has 14 residues. Trimming at V came to 4 bases and at J to 7 bases, leaving 6 bases not matched to a gene. From germline, CDR1 is LGHNA and CDR2 YNFKEQ. Here the CDR3 DNA reads TGTGCCAGCAGCCCCCGTGCGGGGGGAAATGAGCAGTTCTTC. It specifies CASSPRAGGNEQFF.

This clone was counted a single time. The chain recombines TRBV27 with TRBJ2-4; 9 bases map to TRBD2. This CDR3 is 18 amino acids long. CDR1 and CDR2 from the germline V gene are MNHEY and SMNVEV (reference sequence). Trimming removed 8 bases from V and 0 bases from J; junction bases left unmatched: 14. The CDR3 spells CASARRASGTVAKNIQYF. In nucleotides, the CDR3 is TGTGCCAGCGCACGGAGGGCTAGCGGGACGGTAGCCAAAAACATTCAGTACTTC.

The rearrangement uses TRBV15 and TRBJ1-5, with TRBD1 matching 9 bases. Germline CDR1 reads LNHNV; CDR2 reads YYDKDF (reference sequence). This CDR3 spans 14 amino acids. With V trimmed by 7 bases and J by 3 bases, 4 bases remained unmatched. The CDR3 here is CATTGQGNNQPQHF. In nucleotides, the CDR3 is TGTGCCACCACTGGACAGGGGAACAATCAGCCCCAGCATTTT.

Only a few counts were recorded for this clone. This chain joins TRBV9 and TRBJ2-7; D is uncertain. Trimming removed 7 bases from V and 2 bases from J, with 4 bases in between. CDR1 is SGDLS and CDR2 is YYNGEE in the germline V gene. The CDR3 loop spans 10 amino acids. The CDR3 here is CASGPYEQYF. The CDR3 nucleotides read TGTGCCAGCGGCCCCTACGAGCAGTACTTC.

The chain carries TRBV6-6 and TRBJ2-1; TRBD1 matches at 9 bases. The CDR3 length is 15 residues. V lost 5 bases and J lost 2; bases outside the gene matches: 4. The germline gives CDR1 MNHNY, CDR2 SVGAGI (reference sequence). The CDR3 reads CASSARDRAYNEQFF. In DNA, the CDR3 is TGTGCCAGCAGTGCCCGGGACAGGGCCTACAATGAGCAGTTCTTC.

This clone came up once. The chain couples TRBV10-2 to TRBJ2-7; 7 bases map to TRBD2. Germline loops: CDR1 WSHSY, CDR2 SAAADI. Unmatched junction bases numbered 3, after V lost 4 bases and J lost 3 bases. The CDR3 has 13 residues. The CDR3 region is CASSAGGVYEQYF. CDR3 in DNA: TGCGCCAGCAGTGCGGGAGGAGTCTACGAGCAGTACTTC.

The chain has TRBV30 and TRBJ1-1; 11 bases match TRBD1. V shed 3 bases, J shed 4 bases, and the junction held 13 bases outside the gene matches. Germline lookup yields CDR1 GTSNPN and CDR2 SVGIG (reference sequence). The CDR3 contains 17 residues. The CDR3 region has the DNA TGTGCCTGGAGGGGGATGGCCTTCGGGACAGGGGGCACTGAAGCTTTCTTT. Translation gives CAWRGMAFGTGGTEAFF.

The chain couples TRBV27 to TRBJ1-1, with no clear D. Germline V gene data show CDR1 as MNHEY and CDR2 as SMNVEV (reference sequence). The V end was cut by 7 bases, the J end by 5 bases, with 5 bases between. The CDR3 spans 10 residues. This CDR3 is CASTITEAFF. In nucleotides, the CDR3 is TGTGCCAGCACCATTACTGAAGCTTTCTTT.

The chain uses TRBV7-6 and TRBJ2-7, with D possibly matching TRBD2 (6 bases). V was shortened by 1 base and J by 3 bases, with 13 bases between the two germline ends. The CDR3 extends over 15 amino acids. Per the germline V gene, CDR1 is SGHVS and CDR2 is FNYEAQ. The DNA for the CDR3 is TGTGCCAGCAGCTTAGGCGGGGAGAAAGTCTACGAGCAGTACTTC. Protein sequence: CASSLGGEKVYEQYF.

This clone was recorded only once. This rearrangement joins TRBV19 to TRBJ2-1; a possible D gene is TRBD1 (5 bases). CDR3 length: 14 amino acids. Germline V CDR1 and CDR2: LNHDA, SQIVND (reference sequence). Trimming pared 5 bases from V and 6 bases from J, leaving 14 bases between. DNA for the CDR3: TGTGCCAGTAGTCCATTCAGGGATAGCAATGAGCAGTTCTTC. Translating it yields CASSPFRDSNEQFF.

V usage is TRBV5-1 and J usage is TRBJ1-6; 8 positions agree with TRBD1. This CDR3 contains 17 residues. The V and J ends lost 3 bases and 4 bases, in that order; junction bases with no gene match: 9. Looked up from germline, CDR1 is SGHRS and CDR2 is YFSETQ. The DNA of the CDR3 is TGCGCCAGCAGCTCATCCTCCGGACAGGGTTATAATTCACCCCTCCACTTT. Protein sequence: CASSSSSGQGYNSPLHF.

The gene calls are TRBV28 and TRBJ2-1; TRBD1 matches at 8 bases. Trimming took 4 bases from V and 4 from J; bases not matched to a gene: 6. This CDR3 is built from 15 residues. Germline CDR1 reads MDHEN; CDR2 reads SYDVKM. CDR3 residues: CASSWGRGLYNEQFF. CDR3 bases: TGTGCCAGCAGTTGGGGCAGGGGGCTGTACAATGAGCAGTTCTTC.

The V and J genes are TRBV2 and TRBJ2-1; a weak D match, TRBD2 (5 bases). This CDR3 spans 13 amino acids. The germline CDR1 and CDR2 sequences are SNHLY and FYNNEI. The ends were cut back, 5 bases at V and 4 bases at J, with 9 bases in the middle. The CDR3 coding sequence is TGTGCCAGCAGTATACTAGATTACAATGAGCAGTTCTTC. This translates into CASSILDYNEQFF.

This clone was found a few times. V is TRBV4-2 and J is TRBJ1-5; D might be TRBD1 (5 bases). The CDR3 covers 16 residues. V lost 0 bases, J lost 5 bases, and 14 bases lay in between. Germline loops: CDR1 LGHNA, CDR2 YNFKEQ. The CDR3 sequence is CASSQETQDFYQPQHF. CDR3 nucleotides: TGTGCCAGCAGCCAAGAGACACAGGATTTCTATCAGCCCCAGCATTTT.

V gene TRBV25-1 combines with J gene TRBJ1-5; weak D call: TRBD1 (5 bases). CDR3 size: 12 residues. V was clipped by 5 bases and J by 7 bases, with 9 bases between them. CDR1 is MGHDK, CDR2 SYGVNS, per germline. CDR3 sequence reads: CASSLGGQPQHF. Here the CDR3 DNA reads TGTGCCAGCAGTCTGGGGGGACAGCCCCAGCATTTT.

This chain joins TRBV5-4 and TRBJ1-1, with 11 bases that match TRBD1. Germline V CDR1 and CDR2: SGHNT, YYREEE (reference sequence). CDR3 length: 16 amino acids. V lost 3 bases and J lost 2; bases outside the gene matches: 6. CDR3 bases: TGTGCCAGCAGCTCCTGGACAGGGGGCTATAACACTGAAGCTTTCTTT. This codes for CASSSWTGGYNTEAFF.

This sequence joins TRBV10-3 and TRBJ2-7; perhaps TRBD2 as D (5 bases). Deletions cut 10 bases from V and 4 bases from J, with 11 bases between. The CDR3 consists of 11 residues. CDR1 and CDR2 from the germline V gene are ENHRY and SYGVKD. Written as DNA, the CDR3 is TGTGCCACCAGCGGCGGGTACGAGCAGTACTTC. Its protein product is CATSGGYEQYF.

The gene calls are TRBV18 and TRBJ1-2; no firm D call. V shed 2 bases and J shed 3 bases, with 10 bases lying between them. The CDR3 is made up of 14 amino acids. Germline V gives CDR1 KGHSH, CDR2 LQKENI. The CDR3: CASSPSWGDYGYTF. In nucleotides, the CDR3 is TGTGCCAGCTCACCAAGTTGGGGAGACTATGGCTACACCTTC. The full variable domain, completed using reference TRBV18 and TRBJ1-2, is NAGVMQNPRHLVRRRGQEARLRCSPMKGHSHVYWYRQLPEEGLKFMVYLQKENIIDESGMPKERFSAEFPKEGPSILRIQQVVRGDSAAYFCASSPSWGDYGYTFGSGTRLTVV.

The chain joins TRBV7-3 to TRBJ2-7; TRBD1 aligns across 10 bases. With V trimmed by 5 bases and J by 5 bases, 12 bases remained unmatched. In germline, CDR1 is SGHTA, CDR2 FQGTGA. The CDR3 covers 16 residues. The CDR3 reads CASSMTGGRSAHEQYF. The CDR3 DNA reads TGTGCCAGCAGCATGACAGGGGGCAGAAGCGCCCACGAGCAGTACTTC.

This sequence joins TRBV30 and TRBJ2-1, with D unresolved. The CDR3 runs to 14 residues. Per the germline V gene, CDR1 is GTSNPN and CDR2 is SVGIG (reference sequence). The V end was cut by 7 bases, the J end by 0 bases, with 13 bases between. The CDR3 nucleotides read TGTGCCTCCACACTACTCCGCTCCTACAATGAGCAGTTCTTC. This encodes CASTLLRSYNEQFF.

This clone appeared a few times. The rearrangement uses TRBV7-2 and TRBJ2-2; tentative D call: TRBD2 (6 bases). Germline V lookup: CDR1 SGHTA, CDR2 FQGNSA. V gave up 5 bases and J gave up 5 bases, with 15 bases separating them. This CDR3 region has 15 residues. The CDR3, as DNA: TGTGCCAGCAGCCCCCGAGGGAGGCCAACCGGGGAGCTGTTTTTT. This sequence encodes CASSPRGRPTGELFF. The complete variable domain, with remaining parts taken from reference TRBV7-2 and TRBJ2-2, reads GAGVSQSPSNKVTEKGKDVELRCDPISGHTALYWYRQSLGQGLEFLIYFQGNSAPDKSGLPSDRFSAERTGGSVSTLTIQRTQQEDSAVYLCASSPRGRPTGELFFGEGSRLTVL.

The V gene is TRBV29-1, the J gene TRBJ2-6; TRBD1 matches 7 bases. Losses at the gene ends were 4 bases for V and 0 bases for J; bases not matched to a gene: 9. This CDR3 region has 17 residues. In germline, CDR1 is SQVTM, CDR2 ANQGSEA. The CDR3 is CSVVGTDNFSGANVLTF. The CDR3 nucleotides read TGCAGCGTTGTAGGGACAGACAACTTCTCTGGGGCCAACGTCCTGACTTTC.

V is TRBV6-5 and J is TRBJ2-3; TRBD2 matches 8 bases. Germline V lookup: CDR1 MNHEY, CDR2 SVGAGI. CDR3 length: 15 amino acids. V shed 8 bases, J shed 4 bases, and the junction held 11 bases outside the gene matches. The CDR3 bases are TGTGCCAGCGGTAGGGGGACTAGTGCTCCAGATACGCAGTATTTT. Translation: CASGRGTSAPDTQYF.

The gene calls are TRBV7-2 and TRBJ2-1, with D possibly matching TRBD2 (6 bases). V was pared by 2 bases and J by 0 bases, with 11 bases between. This CDR3 has 16 residues. Germline V CDR1 and CDR2: SGHTA, FQGNSA. This CDR3 is CASSLTGALSYNEQFF. The DNA for the CDR3 is TGTGCCAGCAGCTTAACGGGAGCCCTCTCCTACAATGAGCAGTTCTTC.

CDR3 DNA: TGTGCCTGGAGTCTGGACAGCAATGCACCCCTCCACTTT. Translating it yields CAWSLDSNAPLHF. The J gene is TRBJ1-6, the V gene TRBV30; maybe TRBD1 (6 bases). The CDR3 totals 13 residues. Trimming removed 2 bases from V and 11 bases from J, with 13 bases in between. The germline CDR1 and CDR2 sequences are GTSNPN and SVGIG (reference sequence).

The chain has TRBV9 and TRBJ2-7; 13 bases fit TRBD2. Germline CDR1 SGDLS, CDR2 YYNGEE. CDR3 size: 15 residues. The V gene end was trimmed by 4 bases and the J gene end by 3 bases; junction bases not matched to a gene: 4. CDR3 nucleotides: TGTGCCAGCAGCCCGGGACTAGCGGGACTCTACGAGCAGTACTTC. It codes for CASSPGLAGLYEQYF.

The chain joins TRBV7-2 to TRBJ2-1; tentative D call: TRBD2 (5 bases). The V gene lost 3 bases and the J gene lost 4 bases, with 10 bases spanning the gap. The CDR3 totals 14 residues. Per germline, CDR1 SGHTA and CDR2 FQGNSA. As DNA, the CDR3 is TGTGCCAGCAGCTTTATCGGCGGGTACAATGAGCAGTTCTTC. It translates to CASSFIGGYNEQFF.

This clone was picked up one time. The chain couples TRBV7-9 to TRBJ1-5; a weak D match, TRBD1 (5 bases). The germline V and J ends were trimmed by 4 bases and 1 base, with 11 bases remaining between them. CDR3 length: 15 residues. Per germline, CDR1 SEHNR and CDR2 FQNEAQ (reference sequence). The CDR3 loop reads CASSSSSGSNQPQHF. CDR3 DNA: TGTGCCAGCAGCTCTTCTTCAGGGAGCAATCAGCCCCAGCATTTT.